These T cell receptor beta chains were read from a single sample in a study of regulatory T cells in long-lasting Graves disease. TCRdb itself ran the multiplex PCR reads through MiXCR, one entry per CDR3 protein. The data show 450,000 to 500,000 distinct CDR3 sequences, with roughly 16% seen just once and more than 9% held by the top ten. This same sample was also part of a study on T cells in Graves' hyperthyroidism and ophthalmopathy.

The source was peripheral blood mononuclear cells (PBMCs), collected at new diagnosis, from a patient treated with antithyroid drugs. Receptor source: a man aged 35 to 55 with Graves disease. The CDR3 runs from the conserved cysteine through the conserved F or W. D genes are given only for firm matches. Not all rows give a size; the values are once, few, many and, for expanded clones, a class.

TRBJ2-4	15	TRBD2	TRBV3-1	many	CASSHLAGAKNIQYF
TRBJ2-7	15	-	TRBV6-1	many	CASSEWDLQGDEQYF
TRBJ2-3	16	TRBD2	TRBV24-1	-	CATSDRLAGKTDTQYF
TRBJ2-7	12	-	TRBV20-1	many	CSVSGPSYEQYF
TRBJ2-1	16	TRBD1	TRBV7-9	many	CASSFPGQGPYNEQFF
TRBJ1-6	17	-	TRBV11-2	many	CASSLRGTHSYNSPLHF
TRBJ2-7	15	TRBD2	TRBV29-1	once	CSVEGTSGVTYEQYF
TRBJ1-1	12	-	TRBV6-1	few	CASSLLSGEAFF
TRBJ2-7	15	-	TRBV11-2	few	CASSPTDRSSIEQYF
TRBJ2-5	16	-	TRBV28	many	CASSSQDLRYQETQYF
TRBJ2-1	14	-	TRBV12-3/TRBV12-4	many	CASRLDPILDEQFF
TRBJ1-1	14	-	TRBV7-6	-	CASSSGPMNTEALF
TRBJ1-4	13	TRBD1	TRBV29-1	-	CSVSTGAKEKLCF
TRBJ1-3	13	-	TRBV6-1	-	CAAQESSGNTIYF
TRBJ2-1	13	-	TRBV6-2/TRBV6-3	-	CASSPSRYNEQFF
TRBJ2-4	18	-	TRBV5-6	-	CASSLAKGGRVLLNIQYF
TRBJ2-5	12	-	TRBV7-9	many	CASRAGTETQYF
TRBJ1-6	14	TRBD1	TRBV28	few	CASSQDRAPSPLHF
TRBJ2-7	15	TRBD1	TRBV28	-	CASSLSAGGGYEQYF
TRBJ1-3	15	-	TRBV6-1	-	CASREGFLSGNTIYF
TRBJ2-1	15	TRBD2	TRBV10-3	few	CAIMRGLAGDSEQFF
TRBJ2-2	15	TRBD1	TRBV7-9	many	CASSRPTGPAGELFF
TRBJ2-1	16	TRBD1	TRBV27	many	CASSPRTGPSYNEQFF
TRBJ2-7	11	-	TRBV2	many	CASRRLAEQYF
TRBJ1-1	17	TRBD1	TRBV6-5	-	CASSFSGTGVTNTEAFF
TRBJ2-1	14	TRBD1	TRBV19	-	CASSLQGANNEQFF
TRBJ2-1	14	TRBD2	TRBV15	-	CATSRELASNEQFF
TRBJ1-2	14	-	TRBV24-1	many	CATSDATQFYGYTF
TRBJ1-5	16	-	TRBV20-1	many	CSARDLVRYSNQPQHF
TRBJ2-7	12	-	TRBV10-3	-	CAISQGFYEQYF
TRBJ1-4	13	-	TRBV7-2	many	CASSFGPIEKLFF
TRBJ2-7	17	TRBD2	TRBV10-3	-	CAISEGTSGPSSYEQYF
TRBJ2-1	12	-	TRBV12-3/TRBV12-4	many	CASRFTRGHQFF
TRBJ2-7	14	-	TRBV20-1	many	CSARDLSQGYEQYF
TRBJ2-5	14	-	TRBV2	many	CASSEGWTQETQYF
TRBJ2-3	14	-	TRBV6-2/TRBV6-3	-	CASSYTGSTDTQYF
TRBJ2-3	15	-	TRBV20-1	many	CSAKVFSGSTDTQYF
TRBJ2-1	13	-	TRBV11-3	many	CASSQDGYNEQFF
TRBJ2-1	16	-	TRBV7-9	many	CASSLGGTLSYNEQFF
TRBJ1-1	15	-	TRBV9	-	CASSVDPVGNTEAFF
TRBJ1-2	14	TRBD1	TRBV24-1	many	CATSPGGQGYGYTF